These 10 T cell receptor beta chains were all obtained from the same sample, sequenced in a study of CD8 T cells in Susac syndrome. Random-hexamer reverse transcription was applied to about 0.45 to 1 ug RNA. TCRdb passed the immunoSEQ multiplex PCR reads through MiXCR, listing each CDR3 protein once. The table includes 250,000 to 350,000 distinct CDR3 sequences, approximately 90% detected once. The sequenced sample consisted of CD4+ T cells from PBMCs. The origin of the receptors is a human donor with multiple sclerosis.

The rearrangement joins TRBV12-3 or TRBV12-4 to TRBJ2-7; D remains ambiguous. V was cut by 6 bases and J by 2 bases, with 11 bases left in between. This CDR3 comprises 13 residues. The CDR3 is CASSSSRTYEQYF. The CDR3 DNA sequence: TGTGCCAGCAGCTCCTCCCGGACCTACGAGCAGTACTTC.

The rearrangement joins TRBV12-3 or TRBV12-4 to TRBJ2-7, with a weak D call TRBD1 (6 bases). The CDR3 is 14 residues long. V lost 8 bases and J 2 bases, leaving 16 bases between the germline ends. Here the CDR3 reads CASQKETGTYEQYF. CDR3 coding DNA: TGTGCCAGCCAAAAGGAGACAGGAACCTACGAGCAGTACTTC.

The chain recombines TRBV7-2 with TRBJ1-3; D may be TRBD1 (5 bases). Trimming pared 6 bases from V and 0 bases from J, leaving 12 bases between. Germline V gene sequence: CDR1 SGHTA, CDR2 FQGNSA. This CDR3 spans 15 amino acids. The CDR3 sequence: CASRGRVDSGNTIYF. CDR3 nucleotide sequence: TGTGCCAGCAGAGGCAGGGTGGACTCTGGAAACACCATATATTTT. Full variable domain (rest looked up from reference TRBV7-2 and TRBJ1-3): GAGVSQSPSNKVTEKGKDVELRCDPISGHTALYWYRQSLGQGLEFLIYFQGNSAPDKSGLPSDRFSAERTGGSVSTLTIQRTQQEDSAVYLCASRGRVDSGNTIYFGEGSWLTVV.

The chain uses TRBV30 and TRBJ1-1; perhaps TRBD1 as D (5 bases). Per germline, CDR1 GTSNPN and CDR2 SVGIG (reference sequence). The V end lost 5 bases, the J end lost 1 base, and 5 bases lay between the germline ends. The CDR3 loop spans 11 amino acids. In nucleotides, the CDR3 is TGTGCCTGGGGACAGAACACTGAAGCTTTCTTT. This codes for CAWGQNTEAFF.

The chain combines TRBV5-6 with TRBJ2-5; no firm D call. The CDR3 has 13 residues. The germline V gene encodes CDR1 SGHDT and CDR2 YYEEEE. With 1 base removed from V and 5 bases from J, the gap between germline ends came to 9 bases. The DNA for the CDR3 is TGTGCCAGCAGCTTGATCGAGTCGGAGACCCAGTACTTC. It codes for CASSLIESETQYF.

J is TRBJ2-3 and V is TRBV23-1; maybe TRBD2 (5 bases). TRBV23-1 is an ORF, and what it does is uncertain. V lost 3 bases to trimming and J lost 3 bases, with 16 bases between them. This CDR3 has 16 residues. The CDR3 DNA sequence: TGCGCCAGCAGTCATCGGACGTCGCGGGTTACAGATACGCAGTATTTT. Translating it yields CASSHRTSRVTDTQYF.

The table lists this clonotype with a count of one. The genes are TRBV7-8 and TRBJ2-3; the match to TRBD2 covers 9 bases. Per germline, CDR1 SGHVS and CDR2 FQNEAQ. There are 14 residues in the CDR3. V was pared by 1 base and J by 6 bases, with 2 bases of the junction left unmatched. CDR3 sequence: CASSLVTSGDTQYF. The CDR3 coding sequence is TGTGCCAGCAGCTTAGTAACTAGCGGGGATACGCAGTATTTT.

The V gene is TRBV9, the J gene TRBJ2-5, with D possibly TRBD2 on 7 matching bases. CDR3 size: 13 residues. Germline V gene data show CDR1 as SGDLS and CDR2 as YYNGEE. V lost 0 bases and J lost 5, with 8 bases in between. Written as DNA, the CDR3 is TGTGCCAGCAGCGTAGCGGGGGGCGAGACCCAGTACTTC. Residues: CASSVAGGETQYF.

The chain employs TRBV4-1 and TRBJ2-7; D gene uncertain. CDR3 length: 16 amino acids. The germline CDR1 and CDR2 sequences are MGHRA and YSYEKL. With 4 bases removed from V and 3 bases from J, the gap between germline ends came to 19 bases. Here the CDR3 reads CASSPYPKSPGYEQYF. The DNA for the CDR3 is TGCGCCAGCAGCCCATACCCAAAGAGTCCGGGCTACGAGCAGTACTTC.

This clonotype has only one observation. V gene TRBV19 combines with J gene TRBJ2-1; a possible D gene is TRBD2 (6 bases). V lost 5 bases and J 6 bases, leaving 17 bases between the germline ends. The CDR3 has 15 amino acids. Germline CDR1 reads LNHDA; CDR2 reads SQIVND (reference sequence). The CDR3, as DNA: TGTGCCAGTAGTCCCCTGGGAGGCCTACGCAATGAGCAGTTCTTC. This codes for CASSPLGGLRNEQFF.